Each of the 9 T cell receptor beta chains below was sequenced from the same sample in a study of T cells after yellow fever vaccination. A single record per CDR3 protein comes from TCRdb applying MiXCR to the 5' RACE reads. The data show 550,000 or so distinct CDR3 sequences, with less than 20% seen just once and roughly an eighth held by the top ten. The sample was PBMCs, taken 15 days after the yellow fever booster vaccination. The receptors were sampled from a man aged 30-40 years who received the YFV17D yellow fever vaccine.

A few counts support this clonotype. Written as DNA, the CDR3 is TGTGCCAGCAGTTACGGGCAGGGGCATGAAAAACTGTTTTTT. Protein sequence: CASSYGQGHEKLFF. The chain employs TRBV6-5 and TRBJ1-4, with D possibly TRBD1 on 6 matching bases. The CDR3 contains 14 residues. Trimming removed 2 bases from V and 6 bases from J, with 10 bases in between. CDR1 and CDR2 from the germline V gene are MNHEY and SVGAGI.

In this sample, this clonotype turned up a few times. CDR3 in amino acids: CASSLGTSGIETQYF. The CDR3 DNA reads TGCGCCAGCAGCTTAGGGACTAGCGGGATAGAGACCCAGTACTTC. This sequence joins TRBV5-1 and TRBJ2-5; the match to TRBD2 covers 13 bases. The V gene's germline CDR1 is SGHRS and CDR2 YFSETQ. Trimming removed 2 bases from V and 4 bases from J; junction bases left unmatched: 2. The CDR3 spans 15 residues.

The V gene is TRBV3-1, the J gene TRBJ1-1; D remains ambiguous. Deletions cut 5 bases from V and 2 bases from J, with 12 bases between. The CDR3 runs 14 residues. Germline V lookup: CDR1 LGHDT, CDR2 YNNKEL (reference sequence). CDR3 in DNA: TGTGCCAGCAGCAATTCAGACACAAACACTGAAGCTTTCTTT. Its protein product is CASSNSDTNTEAFF. The full variable domain, its missing parts supplied by reference TRBV3-1 and TRBJ1-1, is DTAVSQTPKYLVTQMGNDKSIKCEQNLGHDTMYWYKQDSKKFLKIMFSYNNKELIINETVPNRFSPKSPDKAHLNLHINSLELGDSAVYFCASSNSDTNTEAFFGQGTRLTVV.

This clonotype came up once. The chain links TRBV9 to TRBJ2-2; 9 nucleotides align to TRBD2. The CDR3 has 16 residues. From germline, CDR1 is SGDLS and CDR2 YYNGEE. V lost 4 bases to trimming and J lost 6 bases; unmatched junction nucleotides: 10. CDR3 DNA: TGTGCCAGCAGCACCGGTGGCGGGAGGGCCGCCGGGGAGCTGTTTTTT. Protein sequence: CASSTGGGRAAGELFF.

The rearrangement uses TRBV10-3 and TRBJ2-7; 7 nucleotides line up with TRBD2. The trim removed 10 bases at V and 0 bases at J, leaving 6 bases unmatched. CDR1 and CDR2 from the germline V gene are ENHRY and SYGVKD. This CDR3 is 13 amino acids long. DNA for the CDR3: TGTGCCAGCCACGGGGGGAGCTCCTACGAGCAGTACTTC. It encodes CASHGGSSYEQYF.

This clonotype has more than one count but fewer than ten. The V call is TRBV6-6, the J call TRBJ2-7; D not certain. This CDR3 region has 12 residues. Trimming pared 2 bases from V and 2 bases from J, leaving 4 bases between. CDR1 is MNHNY and CDR2 is SVGAGI in the germline V gene (reference sequence). This chain's CDR3 is CASSYTTYEQYF. Here the CDR3 DNA reads TGTGCCAGCAGTTACACCACCTACGAGCAGTACTTC.

CDR3 DNA: TGTGCCATCAGTGAAGAGGCAGGGTGGCTGGCGGATGGCTACACCTTC. It codes for CAISEEAGWLADGYTF. The chain joins TRBV10-3 to TRBJ1-2; maybe TRBD1 (5 bases). Germline values: CDR1 ENHRY, CDR2 SYGVKD. Trimming removed 3 bases at V and 6 bases at J, with 20 bases between. The CDR3 contains 16 residues.

J is TRBJ2-4 and V is TRBV4-3; 7 bases fit TRBD2. Germline CDR1 LGHNA, CDR2 YSLEER. This CDR3 has 17 residues. The V gene end was trimmed by 0 bases and the J gene end by 0 bases; junction bases not matched to a gene: 5. CDR3: CASSQDSAGIAKNIQYF. The DNA of the CDR3 is TGCGCCAGCAGCCAAGATTCAGCGGGAATAGCCAAAAACATTCAGTACTTC.

In this sample, this clonotype turned up a few times. This CDR3 is CASSPYISTAYNEQFF. The CDR3 bases are TGTGCCAGCAGCCCCTATATATCGACAGCCTACAATGAGCAGTTCTTC. V usage is TRBV7-3 and J usage is TRBJ2-1; a possible D gene is TRBD1 (5 bases). The CDR3 consists of 16 residues. V lost 5 bases, J lost 2 bases, and 16 bases lay in between. Looked up from germline, CDR1 is SGHTA and CDR2 is FQGTGA.